This T cell receptor (beta chain) was recovered during a study of blood T cell repertoires in COVID-19. For the study at large: Sites in the United States, Italy and Spain provided acute and convalescent COVID-19 samples. From T cells, B-cell-depleted T cells, or PBMCs came the material, which was cDNA or gDNA.

Original analysis: From reference gene primer amplification, estimates of nucleated cell counts were derived. Data came from immunoSEQ multiplex PCR; TCRdb stores just in-frame clones and leaves some out. Clone size and V and J calls were adopted from that table, with D and trimming inferred from the DNA. The sample carries roughly 200,000 clones, about 88% recorded once. From germline, CDR1 is SGHRS and CDR2 YFSETQ. Trimming took off 3 bases at V and 8 bases at J, with 9 bases between the two ends. CDR3 length equals 12 residues. This chain uses TRBV5-1 with TRBJ2-1; tentative D call: TRBD2 (6 bases). The sequencing sample was made of peripheral blood. This TCR derives from a woman in her thirties with active or convalescent COVID-19. CDR3 residues: CASSSWGDEQFF. CDR3 nucleotides: TGCGCCAGCAGCTCCTGGGGGGATGAGCAGTTCTTC. Full variable domain (rest looked up from reference TRBV5-1 and TRBJ2-1): KAGVTQTPRYLIKTRGQQVTLSCSPISGHRSVSWYQQTPGQGLQFLFEYFSETQRNKGNFPGRFSGRQFSNSRSEMNVSTLELGDSALYLCASSSWGDEQFFGPGTRLTVL.